Sequencing of this TCR beta chain was carried out in a study of molecular identifiers for immune sequencing clone quantification. TCRdb reanalysed the PCR reads using MiXCR and keeps one entry per CDR3 protein. Of 5,600 or so distinct CDR3 sequences in the sample, 16% were seen once. With V trimmed by 5 bases and J by 8 bases, 3 bases remained unmatched. The CDR3 extends over 12 amino acids. Germline V gene data show CDR1 as SEHNR and CDR2 as FQNEAQ (reference sequence). This clonotype is medium-sized (0.01 to 0.1%) within its sample. Sequencing used naive CD8+ T cells from blood, with Jurkat cell RNA spiked in. Indicated subset: FACS-sorted CD8+CD4-CCR7+CD45RA+ naive T cells. The TCR comes from a human donor in good health. Some libraries in this study had Jurkat cell RNA spiked in. The chain couples TRBV7-9 to TRBJ2-3; 8 bases match TRBD1. Here the CDR3 reads CASSTGGGTQYF. The CDR3 DNA sequence: TGTGCCAGCAGCACAGGGGGAGGTACGCAGTATTTT.